The rows below give T cell receptor beta chains drawn from one sample of a study of blood T cell repertoires in COVID-19. Assay used: immunoSEQ multiplex PCR; TCRdb lists only in-frame clones, some missing. The data show 100,000 to 150,000 clones, approximately 85% seen once. The source material was peripheral blood. These receptors all stem from an older man with active or convalescent COVID-19. CDR3s include the opening cysteine and the closing phenylalanine or tryptophan. The order of the fields is clone size, J gene, V gene, CDR3 protein. Clone size is stated in some rows and not others, as once, few, many or a class when expanded.

clone size: .; J gene: TRBJ1-2; V gene: TRBV5-1; CDR3 protein: CASSLDGHPRPWNGYTF
clone size: .; J gene: TRBJ1-1; V gene: TRBV20-1; CDR3 protein: CSARAVTEAFF
clone size: .; J gene: TRBJ2-5; V gene: TRBV18; CDR3 protein: CASSQQGISETQYF
clone size: .; J gene: TRBJ2-3; V gene: TRBV5-8; CDR3 protein: CASSLYASTTDTQYF
clone size: .; J gene: TRBJ2-4; V gene: TRBV5-1; CDR3 protein: CASSSPYSAENIQYF
clone size: few; J gene: TRBJ2-7; V gene: TRBV12-3/TRBV12-4; CDR3 protein: CASSLLPTYEQYF
clone size: .; J gene: TRBJ1-5; V gene: TRBV19; CDR3 protein: CASSWTRDSNQPQHF
clone size: .; J gene: TRBJ2-3; V gene: TRBV2; CDR3 protein: CASIKTTDTQYF
clone size: .; J gene: TRBJ2-5; V gene: TRBV7-9; CDR3 protein: CASTRSGNQETQYF
clone size: .; J gene: TRBJ2-7; V gene: TRBV2; CDR3 protein: CASSEGTSSEQYF
clone size: .; J gene: TRBJ2-7; V gene: TRBV6-5; CDR3 protein: CASRARPGYEQYF
clone size: .; J gene: TRBJ1-2; V gene: TRBV2; CDR3 protein: CASSRRQGSFYGYTF
clone size: .; J gene: TRBJ1-1; V gene: TRBV7-9; CDR3 protein: CASSDIGSSANTEAFF
clone size: once; J gene: TRBJ1-2; V gene: TRBV19; CDR3 protein: CASSIPTGGHYTF
clone size: .; J gene: TRBJ1-5; V gene: TRBV21-1; CDR3 protein: CASSKGSQTGDRQPQHF
clone size: .; J gene: TRBJ2-1; V gene: TRBV18; CDR3 protein: CASSPGTGSYNEQFF
clone size: .; J gene: TRBJ2-1; V gene: TRBV7-2; CDR3 protein: CASSLALSGGEIYNEQFF
clone size: .; J gene: TRBJ2-5; V gene: TRBV2; CDR3 protein: CASSEDGGTQYF
clone size: .; J gene: TRBJ1-3; V gene: TRBV19; CDR3 protein: CASLRQAPSGNTIYF
clone size: .; J gene: TRBJ2-1; V gene: TRBV9; CDR3 protein: CASSDGTEGTYEQFF
clone size: .; J gene: TRBJ2-3; V gene: TRBV10-3; CDR3 protein: CAISEPVSGADTDTQYF
clone size: once; J gene: TRBJ1-2; V gene: TRBV27; CDR3 protein: CASTNRGQGASYGYTF
clone size: .; J gene: TRBJ1-6; V gene: TRBV30; CDR3 protein: CAWGVEGSRNSPLHF
clone size: .; J gene: TRBJ1-4; V gene: TRBV5-1; CDR3 protein: CASSPSDSYEKLFF
clone size: .; J gene: TRBJ1-1; V gene: TRBV29-1; CDR3 protein: CSVERDEGAFF
clone size: .; J gene: TRBJ2-1; V gene: TRBV7-9; CDR3 protein: CASSSDISSYNEQFF
clone size: few; J gene: TRBJ1-6; V gene: TRBV3-1/TRBV3-2; CDR3 protein: CASSQTDNSPLHF
clone size: .; J gene: TRBJ1-4; V gene: TRBV28; CDR3 protein: CASSSPQTNEKLFF
clone size: few; J gene: TRBJ2-3; V gene: TRBV11-2; CDR3 protein: CASSRWGGDHRTDTQYF
clone size: .; J gene: TRBJ1-5; V gene: TRBV18; CDR3 protein: CASPGGGQPQHF
clone size: .; J gene: TRBJ1-6; V gene: TRBV2; CDR3 protein: CASSVTGVNSPLHF
clone size: .; J gene: TRBJ1-2; V gene: TRBV6-5; CDR3 protein: CASIPDRGRNYGYTF
clone size: .; J gene: TRBJ1-1; V gene: TRBV18; CDR3 protein: CASSSNRDTEAFF
clone size: .; J gene: TRBJ2-7; V gene: TRBV11-3; CDR3 protein: CASSQINRGTTYEQYF
clone size: .; J gene: TRBJ1-4; V gene: TRBV11-2; CDR3 protein: CASSQGQASEKLFF
clone size: .; J gene: TRBJ1-2; V gene: TRBV5-4; CDR3 protein: CASSWGQGGDGGYTF
clone size: .; J gene: TRBJ2-1; V gene: TRBV27; CDR3 protein: CASSFRWSEQFF
clone size: .; J gene: TRBJ1-1; V gene: TRBV11-1; CDR3 protein: CASSFTRVTEAFF
clone size: .; J gene: TRBJ2-5; V gene: TRBV12-5; CDR3 protein: CASGLAGGGETQYF
clone size: .; J gene: TRBJ2-1; V gene: TRBV11-1; CDR3 protein: CASSPGASGINEQFF
clone size: .; J gene: TRBJ2-2; V gene: TRBV7-9; CDR3 protein: CASSWTGGAGELFF
clone size: .; J gene: TRBJ1-2; V gene: TRBV27; CDR3 protein: CASSSPSAGVGYTF
clone size: .; J gene: TRBJ2-7; V gene: TRBV6-5; CDR3 protein: CASTGDRYEQYF
clone size: .; J gene: TRBJ2-3; V gene: TRBV21-1; CDR3 protein: CASSGPLAASTDTQYF
clone size: .; J gene: TRBJ1-1; V gene: TRBV12-3/TRBV12-4; CDR3 protein: CASRRADRGEAFF
clone size: .; J gene: TRBJ1-3; V gene: TRBV12-3/TRBV12-4; CDR3 protein: CASSFLSGNTIYF
clone size: once; J gene: TRBJ2-5; V gene: TRBV18; CDR3 protein: CASSLLVRETQYF
clone size: once; J gene: TRBJ2-5; V gene: TRBV7-7; CDR3 protein: CASSLQQGASETQYF
clone size: .; J gene: TRBJ2-7; V gene: TRBV4-2; CDR3 protein: CASSQAPGQGNYEQYF
clone size: .; J gene: TRBJ2-7; V gene: TRBV21-1; CDR3 protein: CASSTQDRDEQYF
clone size: .; J gene: TRBJ1-3; V gene: TRBV6-2/TRBV6-3; CDR3 protein: CASSYLSPGNTIYF
clone size: .; J gene: TRBJ2-2; V gene: TRBV30; CDR3 protein: CAWSGGQVTGELFF
clone size: once; J gene: TRBJ2-1; V gene: TRBV10-3; CDR3 protein: CAIKPGSGSGNEQFF
clone size: .; J gene: TRBJ2-7; V gene: TRBV29-1; CDR3 protein: CSVAASTGINF